The 15 T cell receptor beta chains in this list originate from one sample, sequenced in a study of shared clonotypes between healthy human individuals. Produced via immunoSEQ multiplex PCR; TCRdb's table is partial and in-frame only. Of approximately 2.4 million clones listed, approximately 94% are singletons. The sequencing input was naive CD4+ T cells sorted from blood. Subset of the sample: CD45RA+ positively selected. These receptor sequences come from a man aged 18 to 29 in good health.

The genes are TRBV13 and TRBJ2-1; 7 bases are a match to TRBD1. V lost 6 bases to trimming and J lost 0 bases; unmatched junction nucleotides: 8. CDR1 is PRHDT, CDR2 FYEKMQ, per germline (reference sequence). The CDR3 runs 16 residues. CDR3 coding DNA: TGTGCCAGCAGTTCCCGGGACAGCCACTCCTACAATGAGCAGTTCTTC. Its protein is CASSSRDSHSYNEQFF.

V gene TRBV5-6 combines with J gene TRBJ1-2; 7 positions match TRBD1. Germline values: CDR1 SGHDT, CDR2 YYEEEE. V shed 3 bases and J 7 bases; nucleotides not matched to a gene: 9. CDR3 size: 14 residues. This chain's CDR3 is CASSSSDRVFGYTF. The CDR3 nucleotides read TGTGCCAGCAGCTCCTCCGACAGGGTCTTTGGCTACACCTTC.

This chain uses TRBV7-9 with TRBJ1-2, with 8 positions matching TRBD1. J lost 12 bases, V lost 1 base, and 7 bases had no gene match. Germline V gives CDR1 SEHNR, CDR2 FQNEAQ (reference sequence). The CDR3 length is 13 residues. The CDR3 DNA follows: TGTGCCAGCAGCTTAGGGCTGGGGACAGGTCACACCTTC. Its protein is CASSLGLGTGHTF.

The chain combines TRBV15 with TRBJ2-6, with D perhaps given as TRBD1 or TRBD2 (6 bases each). Germline V lookup: CDR1 LNHNV, CDR2 YYDKDF (reference sequence). Trimming left V 0 bases short and J 0 bases short, with 15 bases between. The CDR3 is 19 amino acids. The CDR3: CATSRDPPGANSGANVLTF. The DNA of the CDR3 is TGTGCCACCAGCAGAGATCCTCCGGGGGCCAACTCTGGGGCCAACGTCCTGACTTTC.

The chain combines TRBV15 with TRBJ1-3; 8 positions agree with TRBD1. The CDR3 is 16 amino acids. V trimming: 3 bases; J trimming: 1 base; junction bases outside the gene matches: 5. Looked up from germline, CDR1 is LNHNV and CDR2 is YYDKDF (reference sequence). The chain's CDR3 is CATSSRDRKSGNTIYF. CDR3 DNA sequence: TGTGCCACCAGCAGCCGGGACAGGAAGTCTGGAAACACCATATATTTT.

The chain links TRBV7-2 to TRBJ2-1; D gene unclear. Trimming removed 6 bases from V and 0 bases from J, with 12 bases in between. The CDR3 totals 15 residues. The V gene's germline CDR1 is SGHTA and CDR2 FQGNSA. CDR3 loop: CASRGGQSSYNEQFF. The CDR3 DNA follows: TGTGCCAGCAGAGGCGGCCAAAGCTCCTACAATGAGCAGTTCTTC.

The V gene is TRBV5-1, the J gene TRBJ2-5; D is perhaps TRBD1 or TRBD2 (5 bases each). The V end lost 4 bases, the J end lost 10 bases, and 17 bases lay between the germline ends. Looked up from germline, CDR1 is SGHRS and CDR2 is YFSETQ. This CDR3 spans 13 amino acids. CDR3 sequence reads: CASSLMIGDHQYF. The CDR3 nucleotides are TGCGCCAGCAGCCTGATGATTGGGGACCACCAGTACTTC.

The V and J genes are TRBV27 and TRBJ2-7; TRBD1 agrees at 9 bases. This CDR3 spans 14 amino acids. Germline V gene data show CDR1 as MNHEY and CDR2 as SMNVEV (reference sequence). The trim removed 6 bases at V and 5 bases at J, leaving 8 bases unmatched. The CDR3 sequence is CASRGGQGIHEQYF. The DNA for the CDR3 is TGTGCCAGCAGGGGGGGACAGGGAATTCACGAGCAGTACTTC.

For this clone: Other DNA variants within this sample encode the same CDR3. The chain has TRBV5-1 and TRBJ2-1, with 9 bases aligning to TRBD1. There are 15 residues in the CDR3. Per the germline V gene, CDR1 is SGHRS and CDR2 is YFSETQ. Trimming cost V 0 bases and J 4 bases; bases outside gene matches: 2. CDR3 amino acids: CASSLGGQGYNEQFF. CDR3 bases: TGCGCCAGCAGCTTGGGTGGACAGGGGTACAATGAGCAGTTCTTC.

The V gene is TRBV9, the J gene TRBJ1-4; weak D call: TRBD1 (5 bases). This CDR3 region has 16 residues. Trimming shortened V by 3 bases and J by 1 base, and 13 bases separated the two germline ends. The germline V gene encodes CDR1 SGDLS and CDR2 YYNGEE. The CDR3 sequence: CASSEHGGETNEKLFF. In nucleotides, the CDR3 is TGTGCCAGCAGCGAACATGGGGGGGAAACTAATGAAAAACTGTTTTTT.

Note on this clone: Other nucleotide sequences in the sample specify the same CDR3. The CDR3 bases are TGTGCCAGCAGTTCGCGACAGGGGTGGAACACTGAAGCTTTCTTT. Residues: CASSSRQGWNTEAFF. The rearrangement uses TRBV6-6 and TRBJ1-1; 8 bases agree with TRBD1. CDR1 and CDR2 (germline): MNHNY, SVGAGI (reference sequence). The CDR3 consists of 15 residues. V shed 4 bases and J 1 base; nucleotides not matched to a gene: 5.

The V gene is TRBV6-5, the J gene TRBJ2-7; D remains ambiguous. The germline V and J ends were trimmed by 5 bases and 3 bases, with 5 bases remaining between them. This CDR3 comprises 11 residues. Germline lookup yields CDR1 MNHEY and CDR2 SVGAGI. Written as DNA, the CDR3 is TGTGCCAGCAGTCCCCTCTACGAGCAGTACTTC. Protein: CASSPLYEQYF.

Worth noting for this clone: Other DNA sequences within the sample encode an identical CDR3. The chain combines TRBV30 with TRBJ1-1; D is ambiguous. Looked up from germline, CDR1 is GTSNPN and CDR2 is SVGIG (reference sequence). V was pared by 3 bases and J by 3 bases, with 5 bases between. The CDR3 is 11 residues long. The DNA of the CDR3 is TGTGCCTGGAGAGGCGACACTGAAGCTTTCTTT. This codes for CAWRGDTEAFF.

The genes are TRBV10-3 and TRBJ2-7, with a weak D call TRBD2 (6 bases). Deletions cut 0 bases from V and 4 bases from J, with 16 bases between. Germline CDR1 and CDR2: ENHRY and SYGVKD. The CDR3 has 16 amino acids. The CDR3 coding sequence is TGTGCCATCAGTGAGTCAGAAGGTCAGGGAGGTTACGAGCAGTACTTC. Its translation: CAISESEGQGGYEQYF.

This clone was observed a few times. Other DNA sequences from this sample encode an identical CDR3 as well. The rearrangement uses TRBV9 and TRBJ1-2; 7 nucleotides agree with TRBD1. Germline lookup yields CDR1 SGDLS and CDR2 YYNGEE. The CDR3 sequence is 14 residues long. V was pared by 4 bases and J by 0 bases, with 3 bases of the junction left unmatched. The CDR3 sequence: CASSRQGTNYGYTF. For the CDR3, the DNA is TGTGCCAGCAGCCGACAGGGTACTAACTATGGCTACACCTTC. The whole variable domain, filled in from reference TRBV9 and TRBJ1-2, reads DSGVTQTPKHLITATGQRVTLRCSPRSGDLSVYWYQQSLDQGLQFLIQYYNGEERAKGNILERFSAQQFPDLHSELNLSSLELGDSALYFCASSRQGTNYGYTFGSGTRLTVV.